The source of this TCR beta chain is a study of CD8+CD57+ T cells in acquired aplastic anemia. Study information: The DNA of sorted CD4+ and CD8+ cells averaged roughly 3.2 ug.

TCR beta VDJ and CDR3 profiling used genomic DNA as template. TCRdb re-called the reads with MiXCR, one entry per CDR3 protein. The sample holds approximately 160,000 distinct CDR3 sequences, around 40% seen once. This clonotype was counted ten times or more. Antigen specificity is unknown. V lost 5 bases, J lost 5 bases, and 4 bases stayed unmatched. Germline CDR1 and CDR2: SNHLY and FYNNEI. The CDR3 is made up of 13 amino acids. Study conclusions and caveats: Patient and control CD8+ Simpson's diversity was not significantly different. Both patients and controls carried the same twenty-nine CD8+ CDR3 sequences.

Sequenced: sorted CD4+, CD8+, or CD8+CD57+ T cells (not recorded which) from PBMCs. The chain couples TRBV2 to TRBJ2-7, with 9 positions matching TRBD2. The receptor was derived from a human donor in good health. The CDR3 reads CASSLSGGDEQYF. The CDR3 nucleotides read TGTGCCAGCAGTCTTAGCGGGGGAGACGAGCAGTACTTC. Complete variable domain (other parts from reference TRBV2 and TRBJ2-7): EPEVTQTPSHQVTQMGQEVILRCVPISNHLYFYWYRQILGQKVEFLVSFYNNEISEKSEIFDDQFSVERPDGSNFTLKIRSTKLEDSAMYFCASSLSGGDEQYFGPGTRLTVT.